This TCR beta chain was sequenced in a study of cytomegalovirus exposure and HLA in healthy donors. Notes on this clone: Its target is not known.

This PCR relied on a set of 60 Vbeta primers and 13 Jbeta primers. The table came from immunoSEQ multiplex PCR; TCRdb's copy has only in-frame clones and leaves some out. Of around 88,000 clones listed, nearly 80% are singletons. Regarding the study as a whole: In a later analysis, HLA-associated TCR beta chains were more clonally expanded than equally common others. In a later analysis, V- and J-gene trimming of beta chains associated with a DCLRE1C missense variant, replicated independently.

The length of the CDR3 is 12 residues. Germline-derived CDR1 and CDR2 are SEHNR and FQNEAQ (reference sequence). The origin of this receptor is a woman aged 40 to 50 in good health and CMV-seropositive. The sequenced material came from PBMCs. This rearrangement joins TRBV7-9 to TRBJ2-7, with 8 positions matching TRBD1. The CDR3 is CSVAGTGYEQYF. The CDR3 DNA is TGTTCCGTAGCCGGGACAGGCTACGAGCAGTACTTC.